This entry concerns a single TCR beta chain. Its antigen is unknown. No much larger clone exists at a distance of one base, and base qualities are not known. The sample originates from a study of OX40 agonist ivuxolimab in advanced cancers. For the wider study: The costimulatory receptor OX40 (CD134) was targeted by ivuxolimab, a fully human IgG2 agonistic monoclonal antibody. Intravenous ivuxolimab was administered to patients every 2 weeks at six dose levels: 0.01, 0.1, 0.3, 1.5, 3 and 10 mg/kg. Of the approximately 50 dose-escalation patients, hepatocellular carcinoma was present in 19, melanoma in around 15, renal cell carcinoma in 9 and head and neck cancer in 9. In the dose-escalation cohort, more than 80% of patients were male, and the mean age was roughly 60 years with a range of roughly 20 to 79. Prior anti-PD-1, anti-PD-L1 or anti-CTLA-4 therapy was permitted, and roughly two fifths of dose-escalation patients had received checkpoint inhibitors. Three dose-escalation patients achieved partial responses, one with hepatocellular carcinoma and two with cutaneous melanoma. Peripheral TCRbeta sequencing was intended to test whether TCR sequence diversity was altered and clonal T-cell expansion was caused by ivuxolimab. The paper describes the monotherapy dose-escalation part (N of about 54 patients) of the phase I trial of ivuxolimab.

CDR1 and CDR2 are read off the germline V gene as KGHSH and LQKENI. The CDR3 measures 16 amino acids from cysteine to phenylalanine. Only the CDR3 DNA is retained, 48 bases long and in frame from the first base. Trimming accounts for 5 bases at V and 3 bases at J, while the number of junction bases matched to no gene is 9. The trial excluded patients who had a history of autoimmune disease or were on systemic immunosuppression. Peripheral blood for TCR sequencing was collected from all dose cohorts at baseline, on cycle 4 day 1, and on cycle 7 day 1. The samples were drawn from a first-in-human, open-label, multicenter phase I dose-escalation trial of ivuxolimab. The trial enrolled adults with locally advanced or metastatic head and neck squamous cell, hepatocellular, melanoma or renal cell carcinoma. Before TCR sequencing, CD4+ T cells and CD8+ T cells were sorted from peripheral blood as separate populations.

For sequencing of the TCRbeta CDR3 region, genomic DNA was extracted from the sorted cells. TCRbeta CDR3 regions were sequenced using the immunoSEQ Assay. This is the immuneACCESS table as TCRdb keeps it, with only in-frame sequences that have V and J called. A part of the clones is gone; compared with another copy, unresolved V genes explain less than half, and the rest is unexplained. In all, the sample holds approximately 60,000 clones, and around 87% of those were seen once. Approximately 0.37% of the sample goes to the ten largest clones. Beyond this particular receptor, the publication reports: The antigen specificity of the clonally expanded peripheral T cells was not determined. At doses of 0.1 to 3.0 mg/kg, clonal expansion of both CD4+ and CD8+ blood T cells was observed from baseline to week 6. Partial responders in the 0.1-3.0 mg/kg groups had among the lowest normalized peripheral clonal expansion, especially among CD8+ T cells. After ivuxolimab, CD8+ T cells had more expanded clones than CD4+ T cells on average. Low levels of normalized T-cell clonal expansion were also seen in some nonresponding patients.

Recombination connected TRBV18 to TRBJ1-5; TRBD1 agrees with 8 junctional bases. This TCR came from an adult with an advanced solid tumor such as melanoma, head and neck, liver or kidney cancer. This specimen consisted of CD4+ or CD8+ T cells sorted from blood, obtained in a trial of the OX40 agonist ivuxolimab. The CDR3 amino acid sequence is: CASSEDRGLFNQPQHF. In nucleotide form, the sequence is TGTGCCAGCTCAGAAGACAGGGGCCTTTTCAATCAGCCCCAGCATTTT.